The rows below give T cell receptor beta chains drawn from one sample of a study of T-cell reconstitution after alpha-beta-depleted transplantation in children. MiXCR, applied by TCRdb to the PCR reads, yields one record per CDR3 protein. The sample contains some 290,000 distinct CDR3 sequences, 9.9% of which appear only once. Source: PBMCs from the stem cell graft donor, taken from the stem cell graft. The receptor source for this set is a human donor who donated a stem cell graft to a child with SCID. Each CDR3 is given with its conserved first and last residue. Fields, in order: D gene, J gene, V gene, clone size, CDR3 DNA, CDR3 protein. The D gene is left open where the match is weak. The size of a clone is reported for some rows only, either as once, few or many, or as a class for expanded clones.

>TRBD2|TRBJ2-3|TRBV11-2|few
TGTGCCAGCAGCATTTCGGGACTAGCGGGGTTGAGTACAGATACGCAGTATTTT
CASSISGLAGLSTDTQYF
>NA|TRBJ2-1|TRBV5-1|NA
TGCGCCAGCAGCTTGGGTCAGGGGTTCGAAGAGCAGTTCTTC
CASSLGQGFEEQFF
>NA|TRBJ2-7|TRBV11-1|many
TGTGCCAGCAGCTTACGTCTTTACCACGAGCAGTACTTC
CASSLRLYHEQYF
>NA|TRBJ2-6|TRBV18|many
TGTGCCAGCTCACCAATGAGACCTGGGGCCAACGTCCTGACTTTC
CASSPMRPGANVLTF
>NA|TRBJ1-2|TRBV20-1|NA
TGCAGTGCTAGGCAGGGGTCTCAAGCTAACTATGGCTACACCTTC
CSARQGSQANYGYTF
>NA|TRBJ1-2|TRBV25-1|NA
TGTGCCAGCAGTGATCCCGCGGGCTACACCTTC
CASSDPAGYTF
>TRBD2|TRBJ2-7|TRBV29-1|few
TGCAGCGTTGAGGGGACTAGCGACTCCTACGAGCAGTACTTC
CSVEGTSDSYEQYF
>NA|TRBJ1-3|TRBV4-1|NA
TGCGCCAGCAGCCAAATTGGGGTAGCTGGAAACACCATATATTTT
CASSQIGVAGNTIYF
>TRBD2|TRBJ2-5|TRBV5-1|NA
TGCGCCAGCAGCCTCACACTAGCGGGGGGGCCGGAGACCCAGTACTTC
CASSLTLAGGPETQYF
>TRBD1|TRBJ2-7|TRBV7-9|NA
TGTGCCAGCAGCTTAGTCCTACCGGGACAGGGTTTGCATGAGCAGTACTTC
CASSLVLPGQGLHEQYF
>NA|TRBJ2-5|TRBV10-2|many
TGCGCCAGCAGTGATAAGGTGGAGACCCAGTACTTC
CASSDKVETQYF
>NA|TRBJ2-5|TRBV7-8|many
TGTGCCAGCAGCCTGACTAGTATATCGGAGACCCAGTACTTC
CASSLTSISETQYF
>NA|TRBJ2-2|TRBV6-4|NA
TGTGCCAGCAGTGATACGAACACCGGGGAGCTGTTTTTT
CASSDTNTGELFF
>TRBD1|TRBJ2-1|TRBV29-1|NA
TGCAGCGTTTCCGGGACAGGGAATGAGCAGTTCTTC
CSVSGTGNEQFF
>NA|TRBJ2-5|TRBV7-3|NA
TGTGCCAGCAGCTCAGAGGGCGAGACCCAGTACTTC
CASSSEGETQYF
>NA|TRBJ2-1|TRBV7-8|many
TGTGCCAGCAGCCTCTCAGACCTCTCCTACAATGAGCAGTTCTTC
CASSLSDLSYNEQFF
>TRBD1|TRBJ1-5|TRBV7-2|few
TGTGCCAGCAGCCCTACAGGGGCCAATCAGCCCCAGCATTTT
CASSPTGANQPQHF
>NA|TRBJ2-4|TRBV5-1|few
TGCGCCAGCAGCTTGGCAGTAGCCAAAAACATTCAGTACTTC
CASSLAVAKNIQYF
>NA|TRBJ2-5|TRBV3-1|many
TGTGCCAGCAGAACCACCGGGACCCAGTACTTC
CASRTTGTQYF
>NA|TRBJ1-4|TRBV20-1|few
TGCAGTGCTAGCGGGAATGAAAAACTGTTTTTT
CSASGNEKLFF
>NA|TRBJ1-2|TRBV29-1|many
TGCAGCGTTGGGCAGTCCTATGGCTACACCTTC
CSVGQSYGYTF
>NA|TRBJ2-5|TRBV7-9|few
TGTGCCAGCACCTCCCCGTTAGGGCAGGAGACCCAGTACTTC
CASTSPLGQETQYF
>TRBD1|TRBJ2-3|TRBV27|NA
TGTGCCAGCAGTTCCGACAGGGCCAGCGGCGCAGATACGCAGTATTTT
CASSSDRASGADTQYF
>NA|TRBJ2-5|TRBV7-2|once
TGTGCCAGCAGCTCTACAGGCAACGCACGAGAGACCCAGTACTTC
CASSSTGNARETQYF
>NA|TRBJ2-1|TRBV20-1|many
TGCAGTGGCAGTTACAATGAGCAGTTCTTC
CSGSYNEQFF
>TRBD1|TRBJ2-2|TRBV5-6|NA
TGTGCCAGCAGGGCTGCCGACAGGGGCCCGAACACCGGGGAGCTGTTTTTT
CASRAADRGPNTGELFF
>NA|TRBJ1-5|TRBV10-3|many
TGTGCCATCAGTGAGTCGGCCTTTAATCAGCCCCAGCATTTT
CAISESAFNQPQHF
>NA|TRBJ2-6|TRBV9|many
TGTGCCAGCAGCGCCAGGGACGGATACTCTGGGGCCAACGTCCTGACTTTC
CASSARDGYSGANVLTF
>NA|TRBJ2-1|TRBV7-9|few
TGTGCCAGCAGCTTAGAGGCTTTTGAGCAGTTCTTC
CASSLEAFEQFF
>TRBD1|TRBJ2-1|TRBV7-7|NA
TGTGCCAGCAGCCCGGGGACAGGGGGGAGCGATGAGCAGTTCTTC
CASSPGTGGSDEQFF
>TRBD2|TRBJ2-5|TRBV20-1|few
TGCAGTGCTAGAGCTAGCGGGGGTACTAAAGAGACCCAGTACTTC
CSARASGGTKETQYF
>NA|TRBJ2-7|TRBV27|NA
TGTGCCAGCAGCCCAAGGGGACAAGCCTACGAGCAGTACTTC
CASSPRGQAYEQYF
>NA|TRBJ2-3|TRBV18|NA
TGTGCCAGCTCACCCTCACAGCTCACAGATACGCAGTATTTT
CASSPSQLTDTQYF
>TRBD1|TRBJ2-1|TRBV9|few
TGTGCCAGCAGCGGCGACAGGGGGCTCTTTGGTGAGCAGTTCTTC
CASSGDRGLFGEQFF
>NA|TRBJ2-7|TRBV5-1|NA
TGCGCCAGCAGCTTGGTACCGGGGACCTACGAGCAGTACTTC
CASSLVPGTYEQYF
>TRBD1|TRBJ2-1|TRBV5-1|NA
TGCGCCAGCAGCTTAGGGGACAGGGTCAATGAGCAGTTCTTC
CASSLGDRVNEQFF
>NA|TRBJ1-1|TRBV12-3/TRBV12-4|many
TGTGCCAGCAGACTAGGACCGGTTGAAGCTTTCTTT
CASRLGPVEAFF
>NA|TRBJ2-5|TRBV5-1|few
TGCGCCAGCAGCTTGGAAAGGAAGACCCAGTACTTC
CASSLERKTQYF
>TRBD2|TRBJ2-5|TRBV10-3|many
TGTGCCATCAAGGCTAGCGGGGGCCACCAAGAGACCCAGTACTTC
CAIKASGGHQETQYF
>NA|TRBJ2-3|TRBV6-5|NA
TGTGCCAGCAGTTACTCCCTGGGAAATACGCAGTATTTT
CASSYSLGNTQYF
>TRBD1|TRBJ1-1|TRBV7-9|NA
TGTGCCAGCAGCTCTCGCGAGGGGACAGGGGGCAAATTAAAGTCGACTTTCTTT
CASSSREGTGGKLKSTFF
>NA|TRBJ2-3|TRBV13|few
TGTGCCAGCAGCCCCCGGGGTTCGTGGGGCTCCAAACCAGCAGATACGCAGTATTTT
CASSPRGSWGSKPADTQYF
>TRBD2|TRBJ2-3|TRBV5-1|few
TGCGCCAGCTTGAGCGGGGGGAACACAGATACGCAGTATTTT
CASLSGGNTDTQYF
>NA|TRBJ2-1|TRBV25-1|few
TGTGCCAGCAGTGAATTCGGAGGGAATGAGCAGTTCTTC
CASSEFGGNEQFF
>NA|TRBJ1-6|TRBV18|NA
TGTGCCAGCTCACCGTACAGGGCCAGCAATTCACCCCTCCACTTT
CASSPYRASNSPLHF
>TRBD2|TRBJ2-5|TRBV28|NA
TGTGCCAGCAGTTCCTCGACTAGCGGGGTCTCATCAGAGACCCAGTACTTC
CASSSSTSGVSSETQYF
>NA|TRBJ2-1|TRBV27|few
TGTGCCAGCAGTTCTCCCCCCAGGGGATCGGGGAATGAGCAGTTCTTC
CASSSPPRGSGNEQFF
>NA|TRBJ2-5|TRBV29-1|many
TGCAGCGTTGAGTTTGCGGCCCAAGAGACCCAGTACTTC
CSVEFAAQETQYF
>NA|TRBJ1-2|TRBV5-1|many
TGCGCCAGCAGCTTGGATGGGGGTATCGGCTACACCTTC
CASSLDGGIGYTF
>NA|TRBJ1-1|TRBV5-1|few
TGCGCCAGCAGCATAGGAGTGATGAACACTGAAGCTTTCTTT
CASSIGVMNTEAFF
>NA|TRBJ2-5|TRBV10-3|NA
TGTGCCATCAGTTCAGACAGGCATGTTAGGGAGACCCAGTACTTC
CAISSDRHVRETQYF
>NA|TRBJ1-2|TRBV7-8|few
TGTGCCAGCAGCTTAGAGACAGGAGGGGAGGTCGACTATGGCTACACCTTC
CASSLETGGEVDYGYTF
>NA|TRBJ2-2|TRBV5-6|few
TGTGCCAGCAGCTTGGGCATTTTGGGACAGAACACCGGGGAGCTGTTTTTT
CASSLGILGQNTGELFF
>NA|TRBJ2-1|TRBV10-3|few
TGTGCCATCAGTGAATTCGGGGGCCACAATGAGCAGTTCTTC
CAISEFGGHNEQFF
>NA|TRBJ2-5|TRBV7-9|NA
TGTGCCAGCAGCCCTGGGGCTAGCCAAGAGACCCAGTACTTC
CASSPGASQETQYF